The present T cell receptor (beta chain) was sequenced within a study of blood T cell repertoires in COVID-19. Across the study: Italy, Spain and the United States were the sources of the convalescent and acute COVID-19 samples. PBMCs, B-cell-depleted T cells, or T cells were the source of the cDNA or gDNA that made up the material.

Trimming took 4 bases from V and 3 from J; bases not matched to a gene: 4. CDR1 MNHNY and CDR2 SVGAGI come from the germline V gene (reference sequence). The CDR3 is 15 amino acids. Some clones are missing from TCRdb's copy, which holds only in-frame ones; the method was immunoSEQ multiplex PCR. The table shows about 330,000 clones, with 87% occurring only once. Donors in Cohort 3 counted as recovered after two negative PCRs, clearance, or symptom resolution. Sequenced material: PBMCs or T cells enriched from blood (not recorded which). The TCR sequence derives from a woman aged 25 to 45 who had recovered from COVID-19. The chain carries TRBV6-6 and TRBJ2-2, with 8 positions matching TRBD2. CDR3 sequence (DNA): TGTGCCAGCAGTTCCGCGGGGGGACACACCGGGGAGCTGTTTTTT. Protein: CASSSAGGHTGELFF.